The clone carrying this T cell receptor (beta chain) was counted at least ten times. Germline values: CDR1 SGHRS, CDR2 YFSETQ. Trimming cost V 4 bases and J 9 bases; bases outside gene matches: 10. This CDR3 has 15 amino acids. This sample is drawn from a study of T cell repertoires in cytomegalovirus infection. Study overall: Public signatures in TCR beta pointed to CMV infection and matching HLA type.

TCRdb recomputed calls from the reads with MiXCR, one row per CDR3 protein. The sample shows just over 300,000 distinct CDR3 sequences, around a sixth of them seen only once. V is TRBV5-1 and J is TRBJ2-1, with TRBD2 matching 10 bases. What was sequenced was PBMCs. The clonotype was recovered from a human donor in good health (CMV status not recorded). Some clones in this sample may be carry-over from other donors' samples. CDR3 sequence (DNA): TGCGCCAGCAGCCCAGGGGCCATAGCGGGGGGTGAGCAGTTCTTC. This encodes CASSPGAIAGGEQFF.